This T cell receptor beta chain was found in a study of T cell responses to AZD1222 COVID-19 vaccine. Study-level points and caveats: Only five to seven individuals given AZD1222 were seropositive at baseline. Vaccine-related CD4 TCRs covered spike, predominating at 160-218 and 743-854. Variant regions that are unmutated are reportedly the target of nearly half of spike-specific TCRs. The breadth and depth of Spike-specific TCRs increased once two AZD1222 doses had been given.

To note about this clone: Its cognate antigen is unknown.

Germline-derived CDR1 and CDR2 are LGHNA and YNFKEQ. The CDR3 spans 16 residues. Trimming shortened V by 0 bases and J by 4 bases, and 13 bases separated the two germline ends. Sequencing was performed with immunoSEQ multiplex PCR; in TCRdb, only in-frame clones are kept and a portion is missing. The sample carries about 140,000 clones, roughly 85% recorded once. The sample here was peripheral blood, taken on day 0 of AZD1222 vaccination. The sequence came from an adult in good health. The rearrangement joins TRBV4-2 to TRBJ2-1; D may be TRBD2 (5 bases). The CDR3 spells CASSQEAATSYNEQFF. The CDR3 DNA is TGTGCCAGCAGCCAAGAGGCGGCTACTAGTTACAATGAGCAGTTCTTC.